This TCR beta chain derives from a study of T cell repertoires in cytomegalovirus infection. Study-level background: Indications of both CMV infection and matching HLA type were provided by public TCR beta signatures. General study findings and limits: Ex vivo, HLA-C-restricted CMV-specific TCR beta clonotypes prevailed over the rest of the response. Accumulated public TCR beta family frequency recognized individuals carrying CMV together with the relevant HLA.

As concerns this clonotype: No antigen is known for it.

TCRdb independently ran MiXCR on the reads; one entry per CDR3 protein. This sample carries roughly 130,000 distinct CDR3 sequences, more than 20% of them seen once, and the ten largest clones take about 37%. The CDR3 spans 11 residues. V was shortened by 5 bases and J by 8 bases, with 7 bases between the two germline ends. Germline V gene data show CDR1 as MNHNS and CDR2 as SASEGT. The receptor's source is a human donor in good health (CMV status not recorded). Some clones in this sample may be carry-over from other donors' samples. The J gene is TRBJ2-1, the V gene TRBV6-1, with no clear D. Sequences were obtained from PBMCs, sequenced either directly or after in vitro stimulation (not recorded which). For the CDR3, the DNA is TGTGCCAGCAGTTATTACGATGAGCAGTTCTTC. It is translated as CASSYYDEQFF.